These T cell receptor beta chains were read from a single sample in a study of cytomegalovirus exposure and HLA in healthy donors. The repertoire was sequenced with immunoSEQ multiplex PCR; TCRdb's copy has only in-frame clones and lacks some. The sample has around 140,000 clones; roughly 80% are singletons. The sequencing input was PBMCs. These receptor sequences come from a woman aged 25 to 45 in good health and CMV-seronegative. Both conserved end residues are part of each CDR3. The order of the fields is J gene, D gene, V gene, clone size, CDR3 protein, CDR3 DNA. D genes are given only for firm matches. Not all rows give a size; the values are once, few, many and, for expanded clones, a class.

J gene: TRBJ2-1
D gene: -
V gene: TRBV5-4
clone size: -
CDR3 protein: CASSPAGAYNEQFF
CDR3 DNA: TGTGCCAGCAGCCCCGCGGGGGCGTACAATGAGCAGTTCTTC

J gene: TRBJ2-5
D gene: TRBD1
V gene: TRBV5-1
clone size: -
CDR3 protein: CASANQDRSQETQYF
CDR3 DNA: TGCGCCAGCGCTAATCAGGACAGGAGTCAAGAGACCCAGTACTTC

J gene: TRBJ2-1
D gene: -
V gene: TRBV28
clone size: -
CDR3 protein: CASSQDRNNEQFF
CDR3 DNA: TGTGCCAGCAGTCAAGACAGGAACAATGAGCAGTTCTTC

J gene: TRBJ2-7
D gene: TRBD2
V gene: TRBV7-8
clone size: -
CDR3 protein: CASSSRRLAGVHEQYF
CDR3 DNA: TGTGCCAGCAGCAGCCGCCGGTTGGCGGGAGTCCACGAGCAGTACTTC

J gene: TRBJ1-4
D gene: TRBD1
V gene: TRBV6-5
clone size: -
CDR3 protein: CASSKTGYNEKLFF
CDR3 DNA: TGTGCCAGCAGTAAGACAGGGTATAATGAAAAACTGTTTTTT

J gene: TRBJ2-1
D gene: TRBD1
V gene: TRBV28
clone size: -
CDR3 protein: CASSGKGQGVYNEQFF
CDR3 DNA: TGTGCCAGCAGTGGAAAGGGACAGGGCGTCTACAATGAGCAGTTCTTC

J gene: TRBJ2-5
D gene: TRBD2
V gene: TRBV5-6
clone size: -
CDR3 protein: CASSLLAGRMETQYF
CDR3 DNA: TGTGCCAGCAGCCTACTAGCGGGGAGGATGGAGACCCAGTACTTC

J gene: TRBJ2-7
D gene: -
V gene: TRBV29-1
clone size: -
CDR3 protein: CSVTGTTTVQYF
CDR3 DNA: TGCAGCGTTACAGGAACGACAACGGTGCAGTACTTC

J gene: TRBJ1-3
D gene: -
V gene: TRBV5-1
clone size: -
CDR3 protein: CASSLFGSESSGNTIYF
CDR3 DNA: TGCGCCAGCAGCTTGTTCGGGTCGGAGAGCTCTGGAAACACCATATATTTT

J gene: TRBJ1-5
D gene: -
V gene: TRBV5-1
clone size: -
CDR3 protein: CASSLGDISNQPQHF
CDR3 DNA: TGCGCCAGCAGCTTGGGGGACATTAGCAATCAGCCCCAGCATTTT

J gene: TRBJ2-7
D gene: TRBD2
V gene: TRBV5-4
clone size: once
CDR3 protein: CASSTGLAGGPREQYF
CDR3 DNA: TGTGCCAGCAGCACGGGACTAGCGGGAGGGCCGCGGGAGCAGTACTTC

J gene: TRBJ2-7
D gene: TRBD2
V gene: TRBV19
clone size: -
CDR3 protein: CASSSGLAGAYEQYF
CDR3 DNA: TGTGCCAGTAGTTCCGGACTAGCGGGAGCCTACGAGCAGTACTTC

J gene: TRBJ1-3
D gene: TRBD1
V gene: TRBV30
clone size: once
CDR3 protein: CAWGQGGNTIYF
CDR3 DNA: TGTGCCTGGGGACAGGGAGGAAACACCATATATTTT

J gene: TRBJ1-5
D gene: -
V gene: TRBV6-6
clone size: few
CDR3 protein: CASSYPGDTQPQHF
CDR3 DNA: TGTGCCAGCAGTTACCCAGGGGACACTCAGCCCCAGCATTTT

J gene: TRBJ1-4
D gene: -
V gene: TRBV5-5
clone size: -
CDR3 protein: CASSLISGEKLFF
CDR3 DNA: TGTGCCAGCAGCTTGATTAGTGGTGAAAAACTGTTTTTT

J gene: TRBJ1-4
D gene: -
V gene: TRBV13
clone size: -
CDR3 protein: CASSLGGGFDEKLFF
CDR3 DNA: TGTGCCAGCAGCTTAGGCGGGGGGTTCGATGAAAAACTGTTTTTT

J gene: TRBJ1-2
D gene: -
V gene: TRBV5-1
clone size: -
CDR3 protein: CASSLANRRGYTF
CDR3 DNA: TGCGCCAGCAGCTTGGCCAACAGGCGCGGCTACACCTTC

J gene: TRBJ2-2
D gene: -
V gene: TRBV11-2
clone size: -
CDR3 protein: CASSILTGTGELFF
CDR3 DNA: TGTGCCAGCAGCATATTGACAGGCACCGGGGAGCTGTTTTTT

J gene: TRBJ2-3
D gene: TRBD1
V gene: TRBV27
clone size: -
CDR3 protein: CASSPLGQGALDTQYF
CDR3 DNA: TGTGCCAGCAGTCCCCTAGGTCAGGGGGCTTTAGATACGCAGTATTTT

J gene: TRBJ1-2
D gene: -
V gene: TRBV5-1
clone size: -
CDR3 protein: CASSPSGPYGYTF
CDR3 DNA: TGCGCCAGCAGCCCCTCAGGGCCCTATGGCTACACCTTC

J gene: TRBJ2-1
D gene: TRBD2
V gene: TRBV6-1
clone size: -
CDR3 protein: CASSGGRTSDRGEQFF
CDR3 DNA: TGTGCCAGCAGTGGGGGGAGGACTAGCGATCGGGGTGAGCAGTTCTTC

J gene: TRBJ1-6
D gene: TRBD1
V gene: TRBV7-2
clone size: -
CDR3 protein: CASSTRRDREGSPLHF
CDR3 DNA: TGTGCCAGCAGCACACGCCGGGACAGGGAGGGATCACCCCTCCACTTT

J gene: TRBJ2-5
D gene: TRBD2
V gene: TRBV5-4
clone size: -
CDR3 protein: CASSFLLAGEETQYF
CDR3 DNA: TGTGCCAGCAGCTTCCTACTAGCGGGAGAGGAGACCCAGTACTTC

J gene: TRBJ2-3
D gene: TRBD1
V gene: TRBV5-1
clone size: -
CDR3 protein: CASSLALQGARTDTQYF
CDR3 DNA: TGCGCCAGCAGCTTGGCCCTACAGGGGGCCCGCACAGATACGCAGTATTTT

J gene: TRBJ2-7
D gene: -
V gene: TRBV6-5
clone size: -
CDR3 protein: CASSYGAGTSYEQYF
CDR3 DNA: TGTGCCAGCAGTTACGGGGCGGGAACCTCCTACGAGCAGTACTTC

J gene: TRBJ1-3
D gene: -
V gene: TRBV5-6
clone size: few
CDR3 protein: CASSLAASAGNTIYF
CDR3 DNA: TGTGCCAGCAGCTTGGCTGCGTCCGCTGGAAACACCATATATTTT

J gene: TRBJ2-1
D gene: TRBD1
V gene: TRBV9
clone size: -
CDR3 protein: CASSPRQGGFNEQFF
CDR3 DNA: TGTGCCAGCAGCCCCCGACAGGGTGGTTTCAATGAGCAGTTCTTC

J gene: TRBJ1-2
D gene: TRBD1
V gene: TRBV4-1
clone size: -
CDR3 protein: CASSQVDRGLYGYTF
CDR3 DNA: TGCGCCAGCAGCCAAGTTGACAGGGGGCTCTATGGCTACACCTTC

J gene: TRBJ1-6
D gene: -
V gene: TRBV2
clone size: -
CDR3 protein: CASMRINSPLHF
CDR3 DNA: TGTGCCAGCATGAGGATTAATTCACCCCTCCACTTT

J gene: TRBJ2-3
D gene: TRBD2
V gene: TRBV2
clone size: once
CDR3 protein: CASSGLAGGTDTQYF
CDR3 DNA: TGTGCCAGCAGTGGGCTGGCGGGAGGGACAGATACGCAGTATTTT

J gene: TRBJ2-7
D gene: -
V gene: TRBV2
clone size: few
CDR3 protein: CAGGRIYEQYF
CDR3 DNA: TGTGCCGGAGGACGGATTTACGAGCAGTACTTC

J gene: TRBJ2-5
D gene: -
V gene: TRBV7-8
clone size: -
CDR3 protein: CASSLGAPQETQYF
CDR3 DNA: TGTGCCAGCAGCTTAGGAGCACCCCAAGAGACCCAGTACTTC

J gene: TRBJ2-7
D gene: -
V gene: TRBV28
clone size: -
CDR3 protein: CASNPGAPYEQYF
CDR3 DNA: TGTGCCAGCAATCCAGGGGCGCCCTACGAGCAGTACTTC

J gene: TRBJ1-6
D gene: TRBD1
V gene: TRBV30
clone size: -
CDR3 protein: CAFRDRGLLRNSPLHF
CDR3 DNA: TGTGCCTTCCGGGACAGGGGGCTTCTTCGAAATTCACCCCTCCACTTT

J gene: TRBJ1-1
D gene: -
V gene: TRBV7-9
clone size: few
CDR3 protein: CASSLALGAANTEAFF
CDR3 DNA: TGTGCCAGCAGCTTAGCCCTGGGAGCGGCGAACACTGAAGCTTTCTTT

J gene: TRBJ2-1
D gene: TRBD2
V gene: TRBV7-2
clone size: -
CDR3 protein: CASSLGLAVHEQFF
CDR3 DNA: TGTGCCAGCAGCTTGGGTCTAGCGGTACATGAGCAGTTCTTC

J gene: TRBJ1-1
D gene: -
V gene: TRBV27
clone size: -
CDR3 protein: CASSFPREVATEAFF
CDR3 DNA: TGTGCCAGCAGTTTCCCCAGGGAGGTTGCCACTGAAGCTTTCTTT

J gene: TRBJ2-7
D gene: TRBD2
V gene: TRBV18
clone size: -
CDR3 protein: CASSAGLDANYEQYF
CDR3 DNA: TGTGCCAGCTCAGCGGGACTAGATGCGAACTACGAGCAGTACTTC

J gene: TRBJ2-3
D gene: TRBD1
V gene: TRBV5-4
clone size: -
CDR3 protein: CASSSQGAGDTQYF
CDR3 DNA: TGTGCCAGCAGCTCACAGGGGGCTGGAGATACGCAGTATTTT

J gene: TRBJ2-7
D gene: -
V gene: TRBV29-1
clone size: once
CDR3 protein: CSVKGQWPSYEQYF
CDR3 DNA: TGCAGCGTTAAAGGACAGTGGCCCTCCTACGAGCAGTACTTC

J gene: TRBJ1-3
D gene: -
V gene: TRBV30
clone size: -
CDR3 protein: CAWSAGGNTIYF
CDR3 DNA: TGTGCCTGGAGCGCGGGGGGAAACACCATATATTTT

J gene: TRBJ2-5
D gene: -
V gene: TRBV2
clone size: -
CDR3 protein: CASSGMMETQYF
CDR3 DNA: TGTGCCAGCAGCGGTATGATGGAGACCCAGTACTTC

J gene: TRBJ1-3
D gene: -
V gene: TRBV5-4
clone size: -
CDR3 protein: CASSMGTPGNTIYF
CDR3 DNA: TGTGCCAGCAGCATGGGGACACCTGGAAACACCATATATTTT

J gene: TRBJ1-1
D gene: TRBD1
V gene: TRBV11-2
clone size: -
CDR3 protein: CASSLIRGLGTEAFF
CDR3 DNA: TGTGCCAGCAGCCTGATCAGGGGGCTGGGCACTGAAGCTTTCTTT

J gene: TRBJ2-3
D gene: TRBD2
V gene: TRBV7-2
clone size: -
CDR3 protein: CASSPSGGSDTQYF
CDR3 DNA: TGTGCCAGCAGCCCTAGCGGGGGGTCAGATACGCAGTATTTT

J gene: TRBJ2-2
D gene: TRBD1
V gene: TRBV19
clone size: -
CDR3 protein: CASSTRTGNTGELFF
CDR3 DNA: TGTGCCAGTAGTACCCGGACAGGGAACACCGGGGAGCTGTTTTTT

J gene: TRBJ1-2
D gene: -
V gene: TRBV19
clone size: once
CDR3 protein: CASSTQNYGYTF
CDR3 DNA: TGTGCCAGTAGTACCCAGAACTATGGCTACACCTTC

J gene: TRBJ1-1
D gene: -
V gene: TRBV10-2
clone size: -
CDR3 protein: CASRLPSTEAFF
CDR3 DNA: TGCGCCAGCCGACTCCCGAGCACTGAAGCTTTCTTT

J gene: TRBJ1-2
D gene: TRBD1
V gene: TRBV2
clone size: -
CDR3 protein: CASSETRQGRGYTF
CDR3 DNA: TGTGCCAGCAGTGAAACTCGACAGGGCCGAGGCTACACCTTC

J gene: TRBJ2-1
D gene: TRBD1
V gene: TRBV5-6
clone size: few
CDR3 protein: CASTRQGHGIRNEQFF
CDR3 DNA: TGTGCCAGCACCCGACAGGGACATGGGATCCGCAATGAGCAGTTCTTC

J gene: TRBJ1-6
D gene: -
V gene: TRBV5-6
clone size: -
CDR3 protein: CASSQRVGSPYSPLHF
CDR3 DNA: TGTGCCAGCAGCCAGAGGGTCGGTTCTCCCTATTCACCCCTCCACTTT

J gene: TRBJ1-1
D gene: TRBD1
V gene: TRBV5-1
clone size: once
CDR3 protein: CASGPGGNAEAFF
CDR3 DNA: TGCGCCAGCGGGCCAGGGGGTAACGCTGAAGCTTTCTTT

J gene: TRBJ2-1
D gene: TRBD2
V gene: TRBV10-1
clone size: -
CDR3 protein: CASSESGGRGYNEQFF
CDR3 DNA: TGCGCCAGCAGTGAGTCAGGCGGGAGGGGGTACAATGAGCAGTTCTTC

J gene: TRBJ1-2
D gene: -
V gene: TRBV20-1
clone size: -
CDR3 protein: CSVSIEAGYTF
CDR3 DNA: TGCAGTGTTAGCATCGAGGCTGGCTACACCTTC

J gene: TRBJ2-3
D gene: TRBD2
V gene: TRBV27
clone size: -
CDR3 protein: CASSASQTSGPTDTQYF
CDR3 DNA: TGTGCCAGCAGTGCATCCCAGACTAGCGGACCAACAGATACGCAGTATTTT

J gene: TRBJ2-2
D gene: TRBD2
V gene: TRBV5-1
clone size: -
CDR3 protein: CASSFGTSGFSYGELFF
CDR3 DNA: TGCGCCAGCAGCTTCGGGACTAGCGGGTTCTCCTACGGGGAGCTGTTTTTT